The 5 T cell receptor beta chains below were found in one sample sequenced in a study of T cell responses to AZD1222 COVID-19 vaccine (dated by TCRdb to the early 2020s). What this sample's time point label stands for: baseline before first vaccination. The library was generated by the immunoSEQ multiplex PCR assay. Sourced from immuneACCESS, this table was stored by TCRdb with only in-frame sequences that have V and J called. A share of the clones is absent; for the studies checked, an unresolved V gene accounts for under half, and the remainder has no known explanation. This sample gives 110,000 or so clones in total; 70% to 90% of them show up just once. The top ten clones comprise less than 9.5% of the sample. Sequencing used peripheral blood, obtained on day 0 of AZD1222 vaccination. These receptors came from an adult in good health.

CDR3 sequence: CASSLPPGQGNYGYTF. The CDR3 DNA reads as TGTGCCAGCAGCCTCCCCCCGGGACAGGGGAACTATGGCTACACCTTC. The chain is built from TRBV7-9 and TRBJ1-2; 10 nucleotides match TRBD1. The CDR3 extends over 16 amino acids. Per the germline V gene, CDR1 is SEHNR and CDR2 is FQNEAQ (reference sequence). Trimming removed 5 bases from V and 2 bases from J; junction bases left unmatched: 8.

The rearrangement joins TRBV6-5 to TRBJ1-1, with 9 bases fitting TRBD1. The CDR3 has 15 residues. Germline CDR1 MNHEY, CDR2 SVGAGI. Trimming removed 5 bases from V and 3 bases from J; junction bases left unmatched: 7. The CDR3 sequence: CASSPPGQGHTEAFF. In DNA, the CDR3 is TGTGCCAGCAGTCCTCCGGGACAGGGTCACACTGAAGCTTTCTTT.

This chain uses TRBV7-2 with TRBJ1-4, with D unresolved. V lost 3 bases, J lost 0 bases, and 11 bases lay in between. The CDR3 extends over 16 amino acids. In germline, CDR1 is SGHTA, CDR2 FQGNSA. CDR3 in amino acids: CASSFQRFSTNEKLFF. In DNA, the CDR3 is TGTGCCAGCAGCTTTCAGAGGTTCTCAACTAATGAAAAACTGTTTTTT.

The chain recombines TRBV3-1 (or the pseudogene TRBV3-2) with TRBJ1-2; D not resolved. This CDR3 region has 14 residues. Germline CDR1 is LGHDT and CDR2 is YNNKEL (reference sequence). The germline V and J ends were trimmed by 1 base and 1 base, with 7 bases remaining between them. CDR3 in DNA: TGTGCCAGCAGCCAAGTGAGGGATAACTATGGCTACACCTTC. Amino acids: CASSQVRDNYGYTF.

The CDR3 protein is CASSFTQPLGQYF. The CDR3 nucleotides read TGTGCCAGCAGTTTCACCCAGCCCCTGGGGCAGTACTTC. J is TRBJ2-7 and V is TRBV28; D is unclear. CDR3 length: 13 residues. Germline loops: CDR1 MDHEN, CDR2 SYDVKM. Between the trimmed V and J ends, which lost 3 bases and 9 bases, there was a span of 15 bases.